Listed below are T cell receptor beta chains from one sample, sequenced in a study of blood T cell repertoires in COVID-19. Measured with immunoSEQ multiplex PCR; TCRdb has only the in-frame clones, and not every one. The sample gives roughly 240,000 clones, about four fifths of which show up once; about 4.5% is in the top ten. Sequencing input: peripheral blood. Receptor source: a woman aged 65 to 85 with acute or convalescent COVID-19. The CDR3 runs from the conserved cysteine through the conserved F or W. The D gene is left open where the match is weak. Not every row has a clone size; where given, it reads once, few, many or a size class.

D	V	size	J	CDR3	DNA
TRBD1	TRBV14	-	TRBJ1-1	CASSYGTGSTEAFF	TGTGCCAGCAGCTATGGGACAGGGTCCACTGAAGCTTTCTTT
TRBD2	TRBV18	-	TRBJ2-1	CASRLGASGGKNEQFF	TGTGCCAGCCGCCTTGGGGCTAGCGGGGGGAAAAATGAGCAGTTCTTC
TRBD1	TRBV5-8	-	TRBJ1-1	CASSGQGIYTEAFF	TGTGCCAGCAGTGGACAGGGAATCTACACTGAAGCTTTCTTT
-	TRBV6-5	-	TRBJ1-5	CASNPPGWREEPQHF	TGTGCCAGCAACCCACCGGGGTGGAGGGAGGAGCCCCAGCATTTT
TRBD1	TRBV6-2/TRBV6-3	-	TRBJ1-2	CASSYGLTGQTLYGYTF	TGTGCCAGCAGTTACGGACTCACGGGACAGACTCTCTATGGCTACACCTTC
TRBD2	TRBV30	once	TRBJ2-7	CAWNKGAGEQYF	TGTGCCTGGAATAAGGGAGCGGGGGAGCAGTACTTC
-	TRBV5-1	-	TRBJ1-1	CASSIGGEVGTEAFF	TGCGCCAGCAGCATCGGAGGGGAAGTGGGGACTGAAGCTTTCTTT
-	TRBV24-1	-	TRBJ1-2	CATSDFGIDYGYTF	TGTGCCACCAGTGACTTCGGGATCGACTATGGCTACACCTTC
-	TRBV5-1	-	TRBJ1-1	CASGPTGNTEAFF	TGCGCCAGCGGTCCAACAGGGAACACTGAAGCTTTCTTT
TRBD1	TRBV11-2	-	TRBJ1-2	CASSQWTGRENGYTF	TGTGCCAGCAGCCAATGGACAGGGAGGGAGAATGGCTACACCTTC
-	TRBV4-2	-	TRBJ2-1	CASSQDLLDGGSYNEQFF	TGTGCCAGCAGCCAAGATCTCCTGGACGGAGGCTCCTACAATGAGCAGTTCTTC
-	TRBV11-2	-	TRBJ2-7	CASSPVGTPPYEQYF	TGTGCCAGCAGCCCAGTTGGGACTCCTCCCTACGAGCAGTACTTC
TRBD2	TRBV19	-	TRBJ2-1	CASSIQAGGFYNEQFF	TGTGCCAGTAGTATACAGGCGGGGGGGTTCTACAATGAGCAGTTCTTC
TRBD1	TRBV3-1/TRBV3-2	few	TRBJ1-1	CASSLRTGLNTEAFF	TGTGCCAGCAGCCTTCGGACAGGGCTGAACACTGAAGCTTTCTTT
TRBD1	TRBV25-1	-	TRBJ2-1	CASSEIPPNRGQQFF	TGTGCCAGCAGTGAAATCCCCCCCAACAGGGGCCAGCAGTTCTTC
-	TRBV7-8	-	TRBJ2-7	CASSRDRYEQYF	TGTGCCAGCAGCCGAGACAGGTACGAGCAGTACTTC
TRBD2	TRBV6-5	-	TRBJ2-1	CASSYSGGANEQFF	TGTGCCAGCAGTTACAGCGGGGGGGCCAATGAGCAGTTCTTC
-	TRBV6-1	-	TRBJ2-4	CASSEGGLAKNIQYF	TGTGCCAGCAGTGAAGGAGGGCTAGCCAAAAACATTCAGTACTTC
-	TRBV6-1	-	TRBJ1-5	CASSETPGGNQPQHF	TGTGCCAGCAGTGAGACTCCTGGAGGCAATCAGCCCCAGCATTTT
-	TRBV18	-	TRBJ1-2	CASSPPGLSTGISTLGYTF	TGTGCCAGCTCACCACCGGGACTATCGACAGGAATATCAACTTTGGGCTACACCTTC
-	TRBV5-1	-	TRBJ2-5	CASSLEGHTSSQETQYF	TGCGCCAGCAGCTTGGAAGGCCACACTAGCTCCCAAGAGACCCAGTACTTC
-	TRBV3-1/TRBV3-2	-	TRBJ2-7	CASSQDTVAIEQYF	TGTGCCAGCAGCCAAGATACAGTTGCGATCGAGCAGTACTTC
-	TRBV4-1	-	TRBJ2-5	CASSQEARRSQETQYF	TGCGCCAGCAGCCAAGAGGCAAGGCGGAGCCAAGAGACCCAGTACTTC
TRBD1	TRBV6-5	-	TRBJ1-6	CASSYSIGTGTSPLHF	TGTGCCAGCAGTTACTCGATCGGGACAGGGACTTCACCCCTCCACTTT
-	TRBV12-3/TRBV12-4	-	TRBJ1-4	CASSFGSAEKLFF	TGTGCCAGCAGTTTCGGTTCCGCGGAAAAACTGTTTTTT
TRBD1	TRBV19	-	TRBJ2-7	CASSMVGTGSYEQYF	TGTGCCAGTAGTATGGTGGGGACAGGATCCTACGAGCAGTACTTC
TRBD1	TRBV6-5	-	TRBJ1-2	CASRQTGNYGYTF	TGTGCCAGCAGGCAGACAGGGAACTATGGCTACACCTTC
-	TRBV5-1	-	TRBJ1-3	CASSLQGSGNTIYF	TGCGCCAGCAGCCTACAGGGATCTGGAAACACCATATATTTT
-	TRBV19	-	TRBJ1-2	CASTQGQRRYGYTF	TGTGCCAGTACCCAGGGACAACGTAGATATGGCTACACCTTC
-	TRBV7-9	-	TRBJ1-5	CASSLDAGLSNQPQHF	TGTGCCAGCAGCTTAGACGCGGGGCTGAGCAATCAGCCCCAGCATTTT
TRBD1	TRBV24-1	once	TRBJ1-1	CATSQEGARGTEAFF	TGTGCCACCAGTCAAGAGGGGGCGAGGGGCACTGAAGCTTTCTTT
-	TRBV5-1	-	TRBJ2-1	CASSLGGTSYNEQFF	TGCGCCAGCAGCTTGGGCGGGACCTCCTACAATGAGCAGTTCTTC
-	TRBV19	-	TRBJ2-5	CASSGTSQETQYF	TGTGCCAGTAGTGGGACATCCCAAGAGACCCAGTACTTC
-	TRBV19	-	TRBJ1-1	CASMRATEAFF	TGTGCCAGTATGCGAGCCACTGAAGCTTTCTTT
-	TRBV28	-	TRBJ1-5	CASYSGSVNQPQHF	TGTGCCAGCTATTCAGGGTCTGTGAATCAGCCCCAGCATTTT